A single sample is the source of the 14 T cell receptor beta chains below, sequenced in a study of blood T cell repertoires in COVID-19. Some clones are missing from TCRdb's copy, which holds only in-frame ones; the method was immunoSEQ multiplex PCR. The top ten hold about 8% of the sample, which has under 150,000 clones, approximately 87% seen once. Material for sequencing was peripheral blood. Receptors were obtained from a middle-aged man with acute or convalescent COVID-19.

The chain carries TRBV4-1 and TRBJ2-1, with 8 bases identical to TRBD2. Losses at the gene ends were 0 bases for V and 2 bases for J; bases not matched to a gene: 9. The germline CDR1 and CDR2 sequences are MGHRA and YSYEKL. The CDR3 totals 18 residues. This CDR3 is CASSQDPWYSGAYNEQFF. The DNA for the CDR3 is TGCGCCAGCAGCCAAGACCCTTGGTATAGCGGGGCCTACAATGAGCAGTTCTTC.

The chain recombines TRBV30 with TRBJ2-7, with no clear D. From germline, CDR1 is GTSNPN and CDR2 SVGIG (reference sequence). V was shortened by 1 base and J by 9 bases, with 13 bases between the two germline ends. This CDR3 region has 12 residues. CDR3: CAWSATDLAQYF. The DNA for the CDR3 is TGTGCCTGGAGTGCTACTGATTTAGCGCAGTACTTC.

This rearrangement joins TRBV4-1 to TRBJ1-2; 10 nucleotides align to TRBD1. CDR3 size: 15 residues. Germline values: CDR1 MGHRA, CDR2 YSYEKL. The V gene end was trimmed by 1 base and the J gene end by 4 bases; junction bases not matched to a gene: 3. CDR3 amino acids: CASSQGQGAGYGYTF. As DNA, the CDR3 is TGCGCCAGCAGCCAAGGACAGGGGGCTGGCTATGGCTACACCTTC.

This sequence joins TRBV5-1 and TRBJ1-2; D remains ambiguous. Looked up from germline, CDR1 is SGHRS and CDR2 is YFSETQ. The CDR3 has 14 residues. V lost 1 base, J lost 4 bases, and 11 bases lay in between. CDR3 sequence (DNA): TGCGCCAGCAGCTTGCCCCGGAGGCCCTATGGCTACACCTTC. This gives the protein CASSLPRRPYGYTF.

The chain carries TRBV12-3 or TRBV12-4 and TRBJ2-7, with D possibly TRBD1 on 6 matching bases. This CDR3 has 13 amino acids. V was pared by 4 bases and J by 6 bases, with 13 bases between. CDR3 region: CASSWETGSEQYF. The CDR3 DNA is TGTGCCAGCAGTTGGGAGACAGGATCCGAGCAGTACTTC.

This rearrangement joins TRBV30 to TRBJ2-3; 13 nucleotides agree with TRBD2. Germline CDR1 and CDR2: GTSNPN and SVGIG (reference sequence). CDR3 length equals 15 residues. The trim removed 4 bases at V and 4 bases at J, leaving 5 bases unmatched. The CDR3 region has the DNA TGTGCCTGGACGCGTACTAGCGGGAGGGCAGATACGCAGTATTTT. It encodes CAWTRTSGRADTQYF.

The chain recombines TRBV30 with TRBJ2-5, with 9 bases identical to TRBD2. The germline gives CDR1 GTSNPN, CDR2 SVGIG (reference sequence). The CDR3 length is 15 residues. The junction had 9 bases not matched to a gene; V was cut back by 2 bases and J by 5 bases. CDR3 protein: CAWSLFLSGSETQYF. The CDR3 DNA reads as TGTGCCTGGAGTCTCTTTCTTAGCGGGAGTGAGACCCAGTACTTC.

This clone was observed a single time. This sequence joins TRBV27 and TRBJ2-2; possible D gene TRBD1, 5 bases. This CDR3 is 15 amino acids long. The germline V gene encodes CDR1 MNHEY and CDR2 SMNVEV (reference sequence). Trimming pared 8 bases from V and 0 bases from J, leaving 13 bases between. This CDR3 is CASGRQNANTGELFF. The CDR3 DNA follows: TGTGCCAGCGGAAGACAGAATGCGAACACCGGGGAGCTGTTTTTT.

J is TRBJ2-1 and V is TRBV19, with D maybe TRBD2 (5 bases). Trimming took 3 bases from V and 2 from J, leaving 14 bases between them. Germline CDR1 reads LNHDA; CDR2 reads SQIVND (reference sequence). The CDR3 totals 16 residues. The CDR3 here is CASSIGGGPPYNEQFF. CDR3 DNA sequence: TGTGCCAGTAGTATCGGCGGCGGGCCTCCCTACAATGAGCAGTTCTTC.

This clone has a single count. The chain uses TRBV3-1 (or the pseudogene TRBV3-2) and TRBJ2-1; 9 bases are shared with TRBD2. The V segment lost 0 bases and the J segment 6 bases; nucleotides outside the gene matches: 6. There are 16 residues in the CDR3. CDR1 and CDR2 (germline): LGHDT, YNNKEL (reference sequence). The CDR3 loop reads CASSQDLAGGSNEQFF. The CDR3 bases are TGTGCCAGCAGCCAAGATTTGGCGGGAGGGAGCAATGAGCAGTTCTTC.

The chain is built from TRBV24-1 and TRBJ1-2; perhaps TRBD1 as D (5 bases). V dropped 2 bases and J dropped 6 bases, with 9 bases sitting between them. Germline CDR1 KGHDR, CDR2 SFDVKD. The CDR3 totals 13 residues. Here the CDR3 DNA reads TGTGCCACCAGTGATTCAGCAGGGAATGGCTACACCTTC. Its protein is CATSDSAGNGYTF.

The rearrangement uses TRBV11-3 and TRBJ2-2; tentatively, D is TRBD2 (6 bases). This CDR3 has 13 residues. CDR1 SGHNT and CDR2 YENEEA come from the germline V gene. The CDR3 here is CAGGNSNTGELFF. CDR3 coding DNA: TGTGCGGGCGGGAATTCGAACACCGGGGAGCTGTTTTTT.

V usage is TRBV10-1 and J usage is TRBJ2-5, with 9 bases lining up with TRBD2. With 2 bases clipped from V and 2 bases from J, the junction kept 6 bases outside the gene matches. Germline assignment: CDR1 WNHNN and CDR2 SYGVQD (reference sequence). The CDR3 consists of 16 residues. In DNA form, the CDR3 reads TGCGCCAGCAGTGAGCTTCGGGCGGGAGGGCAAGAGACCCAGTACTTC. This codes for CASSELRAGGQETQYF.

The chain has TRBV5-1 and TRBJ2-2; tentatively, D is TRBD2 (5 bases). V was cut by 0 bases and J by 6 bases, with 9 bases left in between. From germline, CDR1 is SGHRS and CDR2 YFSETQ. This CDR3 has 14 amino acids. The CDR3: CASSLDRGPGELFF. The DNA of the CDR3 is TGCGCCAGCAGCTTGGACAGAGGGCCCGGGGAGCTGTTTTTT.